These T cell receptor beta chains were read from a single sample in a study of blood T cell repertoires in COVID-19. Using immunoSEQ multiplex PCR, the repertoire was profiled, and TCRdb retains in-frame clones only, with some absent. The table lists about 77,000 clones, roughly 90% of them singletons, with approximately 15% in the top ten. Sequencing was done on a sample of peripheral blood. The source is a woman older than 75 with active or convalescent COVID-19. The CDR3 runs from the conserved cysteine through the conserved F or W. D genes are given only for firm matches. Expanded clones get a size class; other rows say once, few or many, or leave the size out.

clone size,J gene,V gene,D gene,CDR3 protein,CDR3 DNA
-,TRBJ1-3,TRBV10-3,TRBD1,CASGQGQQTGNTIYF,TGTGCCAGTGGACAGGGACAACAGACTGGAAACACCATATATTTT
-,TRBJ1-2,TRBV6-5,-,CASPSAGRAGVGYTF,TGTGCCAGCCCTTCAGCGGGCAGGGCTGGTGTAGGCTACACCTTC
-,TRBJ1-5,TRBV7-2,-,CASSLGNPPSQPQHF,TGTGCCAGCAGCTTAGGAAACCCCCCAAGCCAGCCCCAGCATTTT
-,TRBJ1-4,TRBV7-2,-,CASSLAGGRGEKLFF,TGTGCCAGCAGCTTAGCAGGGGGACGGGGTGAAAAACTGTTTTTT
once,TRBJ2-2,TRBV5-1,-,CASSSIPGTGTGELFF,TGCGCCAGCAGCTCCATCCCCGGGACTGGCACCGGGGAGCTGTTTTTT
-,TRBJ1-2,TRBV24-1,-,CATSDSNRAYTF,TGTGCCACCAGTGATAGCAACAGGGCCTACACCTTC
-,TRBJ2-5,TRBV7-2,TRBD2,CASSLGGTSGGQTQYF,TGTGCCAGCAGCTTAGGAGGGACTAGCGGGGGGCAGACCCAGTACTTC
few,TRBJ1-1,TRBV30,-,CAWSLRQNTEAFF,TGTGCCTGGAGTCTGAGGCAGAACACTGAAGCTTTCTTT
once,TRBJ2-1,TRBV4-3,TRBD2,CASSQEIAGGPREQFF,TGCGCCAGCAGCCAAGAGATAGCGGGGGGGCCTCGGGAGCAGTTCTTC
-,TRBJ2-5,TRBV3-1/TRBV3-2,TRBD2,CASSRTSGGAGETQYF,TGTGCCAGCAGCCGGACTAGCGGGGGGGCCGGAGAGACCCAGTACTTC
-,TRBJ1-5,TRBV18,TRBD1,CASSLQGAGSNQPQHF,TGTGCCAGCTCTCTGCAGGGGGCTGGAAGCAATCAGCCCCAGCATTTT
-,TRBJ1-2,TRBV28,TRBD1,CASRGQGTYGYTF,TGTGCCAGCAGGGGACAGGGGACCTATGGCTACACCTTC
few,TRBJ1-4,TRBV27,-,CASSSAGVDEKLFF,TGTGCCAGCAGCTCGGCGGGGGTGGATGAAAAACTGTTTTTT
once,TRBJ1-6,TRBV25-1,TRBD1,CASRSGQVYNSPLHF,TGTGCCAGCAGGTCAGGACAGGTCTATAATTCACCCCTCCACTTT
once,TRBJ2-4,TRBV27,-,CASSPRGTKNIQYF,TGTGCCAGCAGTCCCAGAGGGACCAAAAACATTCAGTACTTC
once,TRBJ1-3,TRBV23-1,TRBD1,CASSHAGTGTLLYSGNTIYF,TGCGCCAGCAGTCATGCTGGGACAGGCACTTTACTGTACTCTGGAAACACCATATATTTT
-,TRBJ2-7,TRBV5-1,TRBD1,CASSLEGTGHNEQYF,TGCGCCAGCAGCTTGGAAGGGACAGGGCACAACGAGCAGTACTTC
-,TRBJ1-1,TRBV5-1,TRBD1,CASSRTGTTEAFF,TGCGCCAGCAGCAGGACAGGCACCACTGAAGCTTTCTTT
-,TRBJ2-1,TRBV5-4,TRBD2,CASSVDLAGGNEQFF,TGTGCCAGCAGCGTGGATCTAGCGGGGGGCAATGAGCAGTTCTTC
once,TRBJ2-6,TRBV19,-,CASTPWSSGANVLTF,TGTGCCAGTACCCCATGGAGCTCTGGGGCCAACGTCCTGACTTTC
-,TRBJ1-5,TRBV13,-,CASSFGRAPNQPQHF,TGTGCCAGCAGCTTCGGGCGGGCACCTAATCAGCCCCAGCATTTT
-,TRBJ1-5,TRBV16,-,CASSSDISNQPQHF,TGTGCCAGCAGCTCCGACATCAGCAATCAGCCCCAGCATTTT
-,TRBJ2-2,TRBV2,-,CASSRQNANTGELFF,TGTGCCAGCAGCCGACAGAACGCGAACACCGGGGAGCTGTTTTTT
-,TRBJ1-2,TRBV30,-,CAWTLSGARYGYTF,TGTGCCTGGACCCTTTCAGGGGCGCGGTATGGCTACACCTTC
-,TRBJ1-1,TRBV6-5,TRBD1,CASSSGQGFMNTEAFF,TGTGCCAGCAGTTCCGGACAGGGCTTCATGAACACTGAAGCTTTCTTT
-,TRBJ1-4,TRBV2,-,CASSAFLATNEKLFF,TGTGCCAGCAGTGCTTTTTTAGCAACTAATGAAAAACTGTTTTTT
-,TRBJ2-1,TRBV10-3,-,CAISERGNSYNEQFF,TGTGCCATCAGTGAGCGGGGGAACTCCTACAATGAGCAGTTCTTC
-,TRBJ2-5,TRBV18,TRBD1,CASSLRTGQETQYF,TGTGCCAGCTCCTTGCGGACAGGTCAAGAGACCCAGTACTTC
-,TRBJ1-4,TRBV5-4,TRBD1,CASSRDRGGEKLFF,TGTGCCAGCAGCCGGGACAGGGGGGGTGAAAAACTGTTTTTT
-,TRBJ1-1,TRBV30,-,CAWSVGPTENTEAFF,TGTGCCTGGAGTGTGGGGCCGACGGAAAACACTGAAGCTTTCTTT
-,TRBJ1-1,TRBV27,-,CASSYRQNTEAFF,TGTGCCAGCAGTTACAGGCAGAACACTGAAGCTTTCTTT
-,TRBJ2-1,TRBV9,TRBD2,CASSVELAGFGREQFF,TGTGCCAGCAGCGTAGAACTAGCGGGGTTCGGGCGTGAGCAGTTCTTC
-,TRBJ1-5,TRBV9,-,CASSVGLGNQPQHF,TGTGCCAGCAGCGTAGGACTAGGGAATCAGCCCCAGCATTTT
-,TRBJ1-1,TRBV29-1,-,CSVEHDSMNTEAFF,TGCAGCGTTGAACACGACAGTATGAACACTGAAGCTTTCTTT
-,TRBJ1-5,TRBV12-3/TRBV12-4,TRBD1,CASRTTGHQPQHF,TGTGCCAGCAGGACGACAGGGCATCAGCCCCAGCATTTT
-,TRBJ2-7,TRBV6-2/TRBV6-3,TRBD1,CASSYRRQGPLEQYF,TGTGCCAGCAGTTACCGTCGACAGGGGCCCCTGGAGCAGTACTTC
-,TRBJ1-2,TRBV5-1,-,CASSPGPGYNGYTF,TGCGCCAGCAGCCCCGGACCAGGGTACAATGGCTACACCTTC
once,TRBJ2-1,TRBV28,TRBD1,CAITGGIYNEQFF,TGTGCCATAACAGGGGGCATCTACAATGAGCAGTTCTTC
-,TRBJ1-1,TRBV7-2,-,CASSPQGWDTEAFF,TGTGCCAGCAGCCCCCAGGGGTGGGACACTGAAGCTTTCTTT
-,TRBJ1-2,TRBV5-6,-,CASSLVGTGLGYTF,TGTGCCAGCAGCTTGGTGGGAACAGGGTTGGGCTACACCTTC
-,TRBJ1-4,TRBV3-1/TRBV3-2,-,CASSQLAGNEKLFF,TGTGCCAGCAGCCAGCTGGCGGGAAATGAAAAACTGTTTTTT
-,TRBJ2-5,TRBV9,TRBD2,CASSRTATSGEETQYF,TGTGCCAGCAGCCGAACAGCGACTAGCGGGGAGGAGACCCAGTACTTC
-,TRBJ1-2,TRBV2,TRBD1,CASRGRTGEDYGYTF,TGTGCCAGCAGAGGCCGAACAGGGGAAGACTATGGCTACACCTTC
-,TRBJ1-1,TRBV28,-,CASSLIRGNTEAFF,TGTGCCAGCAGTTTAATTCGGGGGAACACTGAAGCTTTCTTT
-,TRBJ1-4,TRBV7-2,TRBD1,CASSLDRGGEKLFF,TGTGCCAGCAGCTTAGACAGGGGGGGTGAAAAACTGTTTTTT
-,TRBJ2-3,TRBV3-1/TRBV3-2,-,CASSQDTGTDTQYF,TGTGCCAGCAGCCAAGATACGGGCACAGATACGCAGTATTTT
-,TRBJ1-2,TRBV7-3,TRBD1,CASSLSRGLSYGYTF,TGTGCCAGCAGCTTGAGCAGGGGGCTGAGCTATGGCTACACCTTC
-,TRBJ1-5,TRBV28,-,CASSSAGADGQPQHF,TGTGCCAGCAGTTCCGCAGGGGCCGACGGTCAGCCCCAGCATTTT
-,TRBJ1-1,TRBV7-2,-,CASSLVRLRDTEAFF,TGTGCCAGCAGCTTAGTTCGTCTGAGGGACACTGAAGCTTTCTTT
-,TRBJ1-5,TRBV6-6,-,CASSRQEAGTSNQPQHF,TGTGCCAGCAGCCGACAGGAGGCGGGGACGAGCAATCAGCCCCAGCATTTT
once,TRBJ1-3,TRBV6-5,TRBD1,CASRATGGEGNTIYF,TGTGCCAGCAGAGCAACAGGGGGCGAAGGAAACACCATATATTTT
-,TRBJ2-5,TRBV7-2,-,CASSPYARETQYF,TGTGCCAGCAGCCCCTACGCCCGGGAGACCCAGTACTTC
-,TRBJ1-2,TRBV28,-,CASGSVGSRGYGYTF,TGTGCCAGCGGATCGGTGGGCAGCCGCGGGTATGGCTACACCTTC
once,TRBJ1-1,TRBV14,-,CASSRRTDGAAFF,TGTGCCAGCAGCCGGAGGACAGACGGGGCCGCTTTCTTT
-,TRBJ2-7,TRBV6-5,TRBD1,CASSFLPGQGGDEQYF,TGTGCCAGCAGTTTTCTCCCGGGACAGGGGGGCGACGAGCAGTACTTC
once,TRBJ1-1,TRBV19,-,CASKQPLGSTYMNTEAFF,TGTGCCAGTAAGCAACCTCTCGGGTCTACTTACATGAACACTGAAGCTTTCTTT